These T cell receptor beta chains were read from a single sample in a study of blood T cell repertoires in COVID-19. Generated by immunoSEQ multiplex PCR, the TCRdb table keeps only in-frame clones and is missing some. Seen here are 150,000 or so clones, roughly 90% observed once, and the top ten hold roughly 7%. The material sequenced was PBMCs or T cells enriched from blood (not recorded which). The source of these receptors is a woman aged 50 to 60 who had recovered from COVID-19. Both conserved end residues are part of each CDR3. D genes are given only for firm matches. Where a row states a size, it is once, few, many or the class of an expanded clone; other rows omit it.

>.|TRBV10-2|few|TRBJ2-7
CASSDYLVVYEQYF
TGCGCCAGCAGTGACTACCTAGTAGTCTACGAGCAGTACTTC
>.|TRBV24-1|.|TRBJ1-1
CASVSRGYEAFF
TGTGCCAGCGTTAGCAGGGGATATGAAGCTTTCTTT
>TRBD1|TRBV7-2|.|TRBJ1-6
CASSLLGQANSPLHF
TGTGCCAGCAGCCTTTTGGGACAGGCTAATTCACCCCTCCACTTT
>TRBD1|TRBV6-5|.|TRBJ1-5
CASTTGGNQPQHF
TGTGCCAGCACCACAGGGGGCAATCAGCCCCAGCATTTT
>TRBD2|TRBV3-1/TRBV3-2|.|TRBJ2-5
CASMVSGSPETQYF
TGTGCCAGCATGGTTAGCGGGAGCCCGGAGACCCAGTACTTC
>TRBD1|TRBV11-2|.|TRBJ2-2
CASSSLTGGGTGELFF
TGTGCCAGCAGCTCGTTGACAGGGGGGGGCACCGGGGAGCTGTTTTTT
>.|TRBV27|once|TRBJ1-2
CASSPTPGYGYTF
TGTGCCAGCAGTCCGACTCCTGGGTATGGCTACACCTTC
>.|TRBV30|.|TRBJ1-1
CAWVDSQGLRTEAFF
TGTGCCTGGGTAGACAGCCAGGGTTTACGCACTGAAGCTTTCTTT
>.|TRBV5-6|.|TRBJ1-1
CASSLLDAEAFF
TGTGCCAGCAGCTTACTCGATGCTGAAGCTTTCTTT
>TRBD1|TRBV10-3|.|TRBJ2-7
CAISPTGGDEQYF
TGTGCCATCAGCCCGACAGGGGGGGACGAGCAGTACTTC
>TRBD2|TRBV30|.|TRBJ2-1
CAWSSTSGWNNEQFF
TGTGCCTGGAGCTCGACTAGCGGGTGGAACAATGAGCAGTTCTTC
>.|TRBV7-3|.|TRBJ1-1
CASSKGVNTEAFF
TGTGCCAGCAGTAAGGGGGTGAACACTGAAGCTTTCTTT
>TRBD1|TRBV7-2|.|TRBJ2-7
CASSTGQSQGEQYF
TGTGCCAGCAGCACGGGACAGTCCCAGGGGGAGCAGTACTTC
>TRBD2|TRBV5-1|.|TRBJ2-3
CASSWRLAVSTDTQYF
TGCGCCAGCAGTTGGAGACTAGCGGTTAGCACAGATACGCAGTATTTT
>TRBD2|TRBV4-2|.|TRBJ2-1
CASSKAGGVNEQFF
TGTGCCAGCAGCAAAGCGGGAGGTGTCAATGAGCAGTTCTTC
>TRBD1|TRBV4-1|.|TRBJ2-7
CASSQGIGTGFYEQYF
TGCGCCAGCAGCCAAGGAATAGGGACAGGATTCTACGAGCAGTACTTC
>TRBD2|TRBV5-4|.|TRBJ2-7
CASGTGGTLEQYF
TGTGCCAGCGGTACGGGGGGTACGCTAGAGCAGTACTTC
>.|TRBV19|.|TRBJ1-4
CASSIDGQRLFF
TGTGCCAGTAGTATAGATGGACAGCGGCTGTTTTTT
>TRBD2|TRBV3-1/TRBV3-2|.|TRBJ2-3
CASSGSGRALGTDTQYF
TGTGCCAGCAGCGGAAGCGGGAGGGCCTTGGGCACAGATACGCAGTATTTT
>TRBD2|TRBV7-2|.|TRBJ2-1
CASSLVGGVYNEQFF
TGTGCCAGCAGCTTAGTCGGGGGGGTCTATAATGAGCAGTTCTTC
>.|TRBV3-1/TRBV3-2|.|TRBJ2-6
CASSQDSEGSGANVLTF
TGTGCCAGCAGCCAAGATTCTGAGGGCTCTGGGGCCAACGTCCTGACTTTC
>.|TRBV6-4|.|TRBJ2-7
CASSDERQKLGLMSSYEQYF
TGTGCCAGCAGTGACGAGCGACAAAAACTAGGGTTGATGTCTTCCTACGAGCAGTACTTC
>.|TRBV30|once|TRBJ2-1
CAWRESSYNEQFF
TGTGCCTGGCGGGAGTCATCCTACAATGAGCAGTTCTTC
>.|TRBV7-9|.|TRBJ1-4
CASSVRTATNEKLFF
TGTGCCAGCAGCGTCCGGACAGCAACTAATGAAAAACTGTTTTTT
>.|TRBV10-1|.|TRBJ1-3
CASSPRVGNTIYF
TGCGCCAGCAGCCCCCGGGTCGGAAACACCATATATTTT
>.|TRBV13|.|TRBJ2-3
CASSLKQGTVTDTQYF
TGTGCCAGCAGCCTAAAACAGGGGACTGTCACAGATACGCAGTATTTT
>.|TRBV6-2/TRBV6-3|.|TRBJ2-5
CASSVQGRQTQYF
TGTGCCAGCAGTGTACAGGGACGGCAGACCCAGTACTTC
>TRBD1|TRBV5-4|.|TRBJ2-5
CASSATGRETQYF
TGTGCCAGCAGCGCGACAGGGCGAGAGACCCAGTACTTC
>TRBD1|TRBV19|.|TRBJ1-6
CASSAGQGFLTQSPLHF
TGTGCCAGTAGTGCCGGACAGGGGTTTCTGACACAATCACCCCTCCACTTT
>.|TRBV7-8|.|TRBJ2-7
CASSLVRSRIYEQYF
TGTGCCAGCAGCTTAGTCCGGTCACGAATCTACGAGCAGTACTTC
>TRBD1|TRBV6-5|.|TRBJ1-6
CASSREGGHWEPLHF
TGTGCCAGCAGCCGCGAAGGGGGCCACTGGGAACCCCTCCACTTT
>.|TRBV7-9|few|TRBJ1-1
CASSLLGGAMNTEAFF
TGTGCCAGCAGCTTATTGGGTGGAGCCATGAACACTGAAGCTTTCTTT
>TRBD1|TRBV24-1|.|TRBJ2-5
CATSDLGQGVGETQYF
TGTGCCACCAGTGATTTGGGACAGGGGGTAGGAGAGACCCAGTACTTC
>.|TRBV6-6|.|TRBJ2-7
CASSYLGSPYEQYF
TGTGCCAGCAGTTACCTAGGGAGCCCCTACGAGCAGTACTTC
>TRBD2|TRBV19|.|TRBJ2-1
CASSSTSGRLLDTYNEQFF
TGTGCCAGTAGTTCGACTAGCGGGAGGCTCCTGGATACCTACAATGAGCAGTTCTTC
>.|TRBV20-1|.|TRBJ1-3
CSARIQDTIYF
TGCAGTGCTAGAATACAGGACACCATATATTTT
>.|TRBV14|few|TRBJ1-2
CASSQGGQGTPYGYTF
TGTGCCAGCAGCCAAGGTGGGCAGGGGACGCCCTATGGCTACACCTTC
>.|TRBV18|once|TRBJ1-5
CASSPIDTLQGQPQHF
TGTGCCAGCTCACCAATTGACACTCTACAGGGACAGCCCCAGCATTTT
>TRBD1|TRBV7-3|once|TRBJ2-2
CASSFDRADTGELFF
TGTGCCAGCAGCTTTGACAGGGCGGACACCGGGGAGCTGTTTTTT
>TRBD2|TRBV14|.|TRBJ2-7
CASSHLGPGLASYEQYF
TGTGCCAGCAGCCACCTGGGACCGGGACTAGCGTCCTACGAGCAGTACTTC
>TRBD1|TRBV30|.|TRBJ1-1
CAWSVRTGITNTEAFF
TGTGCCTGGAGTGTAAGGACAGGTATTACGAACACTGAAGCTTTCTTT
>.|TRBV24-1|.|TRBJ2-3
CATSDTSTDTQYF
TGTGCCACCAGTGATACAAGCACAGATACGCAGTATTTT
>TRBD2|TRBV18|.|TRBJ2-1
CASSPLAGEAYNEQFF
TGTGCCAGCTCACCCCTAGCGGGAGAGGCCTACAATGAGCAGTTCTTC
>.|TRBV7-8|.|TRBJ2-2
CASSLEGGALNTGELFF
TGTGCCAGCAGCTTAGAAGGCGGTGCGCTGAACACCGGGGAGCTGTTTTTT
>.|TRBV18|.|TRBJ2-5
CASSPQPDSYQETQYF
TGTGCCAGCTCACCCCAACCGGACAGCTACCAAGAGACCCAGTACTTC
>.|TRBV10-3|.|TRBJ2-1
CASTGTSYNEQFF
TGTGCCAGCACCGGGACATCCTACAATGAGCAGTTCTTC
>.|TRBV5-1|.|TRBJ1-3
CASSPGTSGSVSRGNTIYF
TGCGCCAGCAGCCCCGGGACTTCAGGCTCCGTCTCACGGGGAAACACCATATATTTT
>.|TRBV4-1|.|TRBJ2-1
CASSHPGVVINEQFF
TGCGCCAGCAGCCATCCAGGGGTAGTCATCAATGAGCAGTTCTTC
>TRBD2|TRBV2|.|TRBJ2-5
CASSQGLAAGGETQYF
TGTGCCAGCAGTCAGGGACTAGCGGCAGGGGGAGAGACCCAGTACTTC
>TRBD1|TRBV11-2|.|TRBJ1-4
CASSLQGIGEKLFF
TGTGCCAGCAGCCTACAGGGGATTGGAGAAAAACTGTTTTTT
>TRBD1|TRBV3-1/TRBV3-2|.|TRBJ2-3
CASSPGQGAADTQYF
TGTGCCAGCAGCCCGGGACAGGGGGCAGCGGATACGCAGTATTTT
>TRBD2|TRBV5-1|.|TRBJ2-7
CASSLEPAGELSEQYF
TGCGCCAGCAGCTTGGAGCCAGCGGGAGAGCTAAGCGAGCAGTACTTC